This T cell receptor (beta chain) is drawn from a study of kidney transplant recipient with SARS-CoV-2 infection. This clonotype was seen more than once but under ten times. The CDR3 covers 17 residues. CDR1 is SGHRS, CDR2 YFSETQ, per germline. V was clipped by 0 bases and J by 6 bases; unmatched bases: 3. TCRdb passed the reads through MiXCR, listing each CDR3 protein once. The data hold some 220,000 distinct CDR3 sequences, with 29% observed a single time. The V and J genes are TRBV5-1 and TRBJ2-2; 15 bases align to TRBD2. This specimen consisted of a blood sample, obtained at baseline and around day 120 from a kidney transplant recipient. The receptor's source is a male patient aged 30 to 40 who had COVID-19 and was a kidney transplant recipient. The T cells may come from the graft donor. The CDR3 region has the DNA TGCGCCAGCAGCTTGGATGGACTAGCGGGAGGGGCCGGGGAGCTGTTTTTT. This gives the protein CASSLDGLAGGAGELFF.